Below, 9 T cell receptor beta chains from the same sample are listed, as sequenced in a study of blood T cell repertoires in COVID-19. The repertoire was sequenced with immunoSEQ multiplex PCR; TCRdb's copy has only in-frame clones and lacks some. The data contain 120,000 to 150,000 clones, roughly 81% of them singletons. Sequenced sample: peripheral blood. These receptors were taken from a human donor with acute or convalescent COVID-19. The donor label of this sample is uncertain.

This clone was counted only a few times. This rearrangement joins TRBV19 to TRBJ1-1; possibly TRBD1 for D (6 bases). Germline CDR1 LNHDA, CDR2 SQIVND (reference sequence). V was clipped by 5 bases and J by 1 base, with 14 bases between them. The CDR3 loop spans 15 amino acids. This CDR3 reads CASSASQGPNTEAFF. CDR3 nucleotides: TGTGCCAGTAGTGCCTCACAGGGCCCGAACACTGAAGCTTTCTTT.

The rearrangement links TRBV11-1 to TRBJ2-1; D gene unclear. The germline V and J ends were trimmed by 5 bases and 13 bases, with 18 bases remaining between them. Germline-derived CDR1 and CDR2 are SGHAT and FQDESV (reference sequence). This CDR3 region has 13 residues. CDR3 amino acids: CASSKQSLDAQFF. The CDR3 DNA reads as TGTGCCAGCAGCAAACAGTCGCTCGACGCCCAGTTCTTC.

The V and J genes are TRBV11-1 and TRBJ2-3; TRBD2 is a possible D gene (7 bases). Germline loops: CDR1 SGHAT, CDR2 FQDESV (reference sequence). This CDR3 contains 16 residues. V lost 1 base, J lost 2 bases, and 13 bases lay in between. The CDR3 spells CASSLVGGDITDTQYF. Here the CDR3 DNA reads TGTGCCAGCAGCTTAGTGGGGGGGGACATCACAGATACGCAGTATTTT.

This chain joins TRBV6-4 and TRBJ1-5, with 9 positions matching TRBD1. V was pared by 5 bases and J by 3 bases, with 5 bases of the junction left unmatched. The germline V gene encodes CDR1 MRHNA and CDR2 SNTAGT. The CDR3 runs 15 residues. CDR3 in DNA: TGTGCCAGCAGTAGGGACAGGGTAGACAATCAGCCCCAGCATTTT. Its translation is CASSRDRVDNQPQHF.

The gene calls are TRBV7-9 and TRBJ1-1, with unresolved D. The CDR3 is 13 residues long. Germline assignment: CDR1 SEHNR and CDR2 FQNEAQ (reference sequence). The germline V and J ends were trimmed by 2 bases and 6 bases, with 10 bases remaining between them. The CDR3 spells CASSLTVVPEAFF. The DNA for the CDR3 is TGTGCCAGCAGCTTAACAGTGGTCCCTGAAGCTTTCTTT.

With regard to this clone: Other DNA sequences from this sample encode an identical CDR3 as well. The chain joins TRBV2 to TRBJ1-1; tentatively, D is TRBD1 (6 bases). Trimming pared 2 bases from V and 1 base from J, leaving 11 bases between. The CDR3 length is 15 residues. Germline-derived CDR1 and CDR2 are SNHLY and FYNNEI. CDR3 sequence reads: CASSESGTSNTEAFF. The CDR3 DNA reads TGTGCCAGCAGTGAATCCGGGACATCGAACACTGAAGCTTTCTTT.

This chain joins TRBV2 and TRBJ2-5; D is possibly TRBD1 (6 bases). The CDR3 extends over 15 amino acids. Trimming removed 7 bases from V and 5 bases from J, with 20 bases in between. Germline loops: CDR1 SNHLY, CDR2 FYNNEI. CDR3 DNA sequence: TGTGCCAGCACATCACGGTCCCCCCAGGGGGAGACCCAGTACTTC. Protein: CASTSRSPQGETQYF.

About this clone: The germline gene is not matched at one end of the junction; a read error may be the cause. The gene calls are TRBV29-1 and TRBJ1-1, with TRBD1 matching 7 bases. The CDR3 is made up of 13 amino acids. Per germline, CDR1 SQVTM and CDR2 ANQGSEA. CDR3 DNA: TGCAGCGGTGAAGGGGGCGAAGGGACTGAAGCTTTCTTT. Its protein product is CSGEGGEGTEAFF.

The chain couples TRBV6-5 to TRBJ2-3; 8 bases agree with TRBD1. The germline gives CDR1 MNHEY, CDR2 SVGAGI. The CDR3 covers 15 residues. With 0 bases clipped from V and 8 bases from J, the junction kept 7 bases outside the gene matches. CDR3 DNA sequence: TGTGCCAGCAGTTACTCGCAGGGGGCGCAAGGTACGCAGTATTTT. Translating it yields CASSYSQGAQGTQYF.